This T cell receptor (beta chain) was sequenced in a study of glioma-infiltrating T cells. Study as a whole: About a million peripheral T cells were targeted at roughly 4.5- to 10-fold coverage. Study-wide findings and caveats: Shared blood CDR3 signature motifs marked patients with low tissue-blood divergence.

TCR alpha and beta CDR3 regions were amplified from RNA using iRepertoire nested multiplex PCR. One entry per CDR3 protein, called by TCRdb with MiXCR from the multiplex PCR reads. The table records a few hundred thousand distinct CDR3 sequences, 41% of them present only once. A remark on this clonotype: Antigen unknown.

CDR3 size: 12 residues. V lost 3 bases and J 11 bases, leaving 11 bases between the germline ends. Germline V gene data show CDR1 as SEHNR and CDR2 as FQNEAQ (reference sequence). The sample taken for sequencing was glioma tissue, nonneoplastic brain tissue, or PBMCs (not recorded which). The chain joins TRBV7-9 to TRBJ1-5; D uncertain. The receptor was derived from a human donor with low-grade glioma or glioblastoma, undergoing nonglioma brain surgery, or in good health (not recorded which). The CDR3, as DNA: TGTGCCAGCAGCTTTGGTGAGGAGGCCCAGCATTTT. Translating gives CASSFGEEAQHF.